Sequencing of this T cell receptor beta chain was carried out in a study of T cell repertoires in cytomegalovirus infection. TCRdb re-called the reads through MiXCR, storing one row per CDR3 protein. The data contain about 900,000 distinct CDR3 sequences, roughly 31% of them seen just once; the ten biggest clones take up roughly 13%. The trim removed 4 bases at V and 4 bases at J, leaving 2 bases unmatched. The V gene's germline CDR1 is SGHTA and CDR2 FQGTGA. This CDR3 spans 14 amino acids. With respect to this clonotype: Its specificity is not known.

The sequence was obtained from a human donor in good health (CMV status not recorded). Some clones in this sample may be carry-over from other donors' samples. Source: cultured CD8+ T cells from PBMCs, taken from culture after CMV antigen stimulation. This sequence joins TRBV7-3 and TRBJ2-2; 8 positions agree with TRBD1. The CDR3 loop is CASSSRGPTGELFF. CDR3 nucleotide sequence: TGTGCCAGCAGCTCCAGGGGGCCCACCGGGGAGCTGTTTTTT.